This TCR beta chain was retrieved from a study of spatial heterogeneity in lung cancer. Whole-study context: A unique TCR and UMI combination showed up more than ten times in raw reads, on average.

As for time point: sample taken at primary tumor resection. Extraction of whole RNA from tumor, nontumor lung or frozen PBMC preceded unsorted sequencing. Samples came from roughly 70 TRACERx patients with untreated early-stage lung cancer. Worth noting for this clonotype: No antigen is known for it.

V was pared by 3 bases and J by 5 bases, with 20 bases between. The CDR3 runs to 16 residues. The germline V gene encodes CDR1 MNHEY and CDR2 SVGEGT. Unique molecular identifiers tagged every individual TCR cDNA molecule. TCRdb redid the calling of the 5' RACE reads with MiXCR, one entry per CDR3 protein. The table lists tens of thousands of distinct CDR3 sequences, 10% to 15% of them singletons. Study-wide points: Detection of ubiquitous tumor TCRs in blood was higher at resection than follow-up.

The sequence derives from a male donor with early-stage non-small cell lung cancer. The input for sequencing was PBMCs, taken at surgery. The chain carries TRBV6-2 or TRBV6-3 and TRBJ2-7; D unclear. The CDR3 DNA reads TGTGCCAGCAGTTATATAAGTACGGGTCCTACGAACGAGCAGTACTTC. Its protein product is CASSYISTGPTNEQYF.